This T cell receptor beta chain emerged from a study of shared clonotypes between healthy human individuals. On this clone: Its antigen is currently unknown.

The CD4+ fraction was divided into a CD45RA+ naive subset and a CD45RA-negative memory subset. Per germline, CDR1 MDHEN and CDR2 SYDVKM. V was shortened by 4 bases and J by 0 bases, with 13 bases between the two germline ends. The CDR3 sequence is 16 residues long. Methods used by the authors: ImmunoSEQ output held junction-only sequences without quality scores, so filtering differed. Sequencing was performed with immunoSEQ multiplex PCR; in TCRdb, only in-frame clones are kept and a portion is missing. For V, J and clone size, that table is used; D and trimming come from the DNA. The table includes about 680,000 clones, around 72% detected once. Whole-study findings and limits: Generally, estimated richness proved larger in naive subsets than it did in memory subsets.

This sequence joins TRBV28 and TRBJ1-3, with D possibly being TRBD1 (5 bases). The sequenced material came from memory CD4+ T cells sorted from blood. Stated subset: CD45RA-negative fraction. This TCR came from a woman aged 30 to 39 in good health. The CDR3 sequence: CASSSTAWGSGNTIYF. CDR3 nucleotide sequence: TGTGCCAGCAGTTCGACAGCTTGGGGCTCTGGAAACACCATATATTTT.